The clone carrying this T cell receptor beta chain turned up a few times. Antigen specificity is unknown. Findings and limits, study-wide: Greatest tumor Treg TCR overlap was with tumor naive CD4+ cells. In terms of TCR gene usage, tumor memory CD4+ T cells clustered together with blood and lymph node memory CD4+ cells, as well as with lymph node naive CD4+ cells.

From the 5' RACE reads, TCRdb called clonotypes with MiXCR, one entry per CDR3 protein. The table lists roughly 69,000 distinct CDR3 sequences, around a fifth of them singletons. Memory CD4+ cells were defined as CD4+CD45RO+CD25-. This CDR3 is built from 11 residues. From germline, CDR1 is MNHNY and CDR2 SVGAGI (reference sequence). Trimming cost V 5 bases and J 12 bases, with 11 bases left between them. The source of this sequence is a female donor with breast cancer. The rearrangement uses TRBV6-6 and TRBJ1-5; D is unresolved. Sequenced sample: memory CD4+ T cells sorted from a lymph node. The subset was: memory CD4+ T cells, CD4+CD45RO+CD25-. The CDR3 reads CASSPRENQHF. The CDR3, as DNA: TGTGCCAGCAGTCCAAGGGAGAACCAGCATTTT.